This TCR beta chain was recovered during a study of cytotoxic CD8 clonotypes in ibrutinib-treated CLL. On the study more broadly: Patients: roughly ten relapsed/refractory, some 15 treatment-naive, approximately 18 IGHV unmutated. Overall study results and limits: At ibrutinib response, clonality increased, and at progression it declined back toward baseline.

Remarks on this clone: Antigen: not known.

Some clones are missing from TCRdb's copy, which holds only in-frame ones; the method was immunoSEQ multiplex PCR. The sample has about 140,000 clones; around 90% are singletons. The V gene's germline CDR1 is LNHDA and CDR2 SQIVND (reference sequence). V lost 6 bases to trimming and J lost 14 bases, with 13 bases between them. This CDR3 comprises 11 residues. V usage is TRBV19 and J usage is TRBJ1-4; maybe TRBD1 (5 bases). This TCR derives from a human donor with chronic lymphocytic leukemia. The input for sequencing was PBMCs, taken after 12 months of ibrutinib treatment. The CDR3 region has the DNA TGTGCCAGTAGGGGGCCGGGACTCCTGTTTTTT. This gives the protein CASRGPGLLFF.